The 14 T cell receptor beta chains below were found in one sample sequenced in a study of blood T cell repertoires in COVID-19. Profiled with immunoSEQ multiplex PCR; TCRdb holds only in-frame clones, not every one. The repertoire consists of 110,000 to 150,000 clones, with roughly 75% occurring once and the leading ten covering 5% to 6.5%. Sequencing was done on a sample of PBMCs or T cells enriched from blood (not recorded which). Source of these receptors: a woman aged 45-59 years who had recovered from COVID-19.

Written as DNA, the CDR3 is TGCGCCAGCAGCTTCGGACCGCAAGGGGCAGGGCCCCCTAATGAAAAACTGTTTTTT. Its protein product is CASSFGPQGAGPPNEKLFF. The genes are TRBV5-1 and TRBJ1-4; possible D gene TRBD1, 5 bases. This CDR3 is 19 amino acids long. CDR1 SGHRS and CDR2 YFSETQ come from the germline V gene. The V gene lost 2 bases and the J gene lost 3 bases, with 23 bases spanning the gap.

V and J are TRBV2 and TRBJ1-1; D may be TRBD1 (6 bases). V lost 6 bases and J lost 9, with 20 bases in between. CDR1 and CDR2 (germline): SNHLY, FYNNEI. CDR3 length equals 14 residues. This CDR3 is CASREPGGQVKAFF. Here the CDR3 DNA reads TGTGCCAGCAGGGAGCCGGGGGGGCAGGTGAAAGCTTTCTTT.

The chain recombines TRBV24-1 with TRBJ2-1; tentative D call: TRBD2 (6 bases). There are 17 residues in the CDR3. Trimming left V 2 bases short and J 0 bases short, with 13 bases between. CDR1 and CDR2 (germline): KGHDR, SFDVKD. CDR3 DNA: TGTGCCACCAGTGATTCCCAGCGGGTTAGCTCCTACAATGAGCAGTTCTTC. Its translation is CATSDSQRVSSYNEQFF.

The chain links TRBV10-3 to TRBJ2-5; D might be TRBD1 (5 bases). V was cut by 4 bases and J by 2 bases, with 14 bases left in between. This CDR3 contains 15 residues. CDR1 and CDR2 from the germline V gene are ENHRY and SYGVKD. This CDR3 reads CAISGSAPGQETQYF. The CDR3 DNA follows: TGTGCCATCAGTGGGTCTGCGCCAGGGCAAGAGACCCAGTACTTC.

Only a few counts were recorded for this clone. V and J are TRBV4-1 and TRBJ1-1, with D perhaps TRBD1 (6 bases). Germline values: CDR1 MGHRA, CDR2 YSYEKL. Trimming took 4 bases from V and 0 from J, leaving 12 bases between them. The CDR3 totals 15 residues. The DNA of the CDR3 is TGCGCCAGCAGCCTCCCCGACAGGATGAACACTGAAGCTTTCTTT. Translated: CASSLPDRMNTEAFF.

The chain has TRBV11-2 and TRBJ2-1, with 8 bases fitting TRBD2. This CDR3 comprises 14 residues. Losses at the gene ends were 7 bases for V and 4 bases for J; bases not matched to a gene: 6. Germline V gene data show CDR1 as SGHAT and CDR2 as FQNNGV. The CDR3 is CASTWAGGYNEQFF. The CDR3 nucleotides are TGTGCCAGCACATGGGCGGGGGGTTACAATGAGCAGTTCTTC. The whole variable domain, remainder taken from reference TRBV11-2 and TRBJ2-1, is EAGVAQSPRYKIIEKRQSVAFWCNPISGHATLYWYQQILGQGPKLLIQFQNNGVVDDSQLPKDRFSAERLKGVDSTLKIQPAKLEDSAVYLCASTWAGGYNEQFFGPGTRLTVL.

In its sample, this clone was seen a few times. CDR3 protein: CASSELAYTYEQYF. The CDR3 coding sequence is TGTGCCAGCAGCGAACTAGCGTACACCTACGAGCAGTACTTC. V usage is TRBV2 and J usage is TRBJ2-7; 7 nucleotides line up with TRBD2. The V gene end was trimmed by 6 bases and the J gene end by 2 bases; junction bases not matched to a gene: 7. The germline V gene encodes CDR1 SNHLY and CDR2 FYNNEI. This CDR3 has 14 residues.

J is TRBJ1-1 and V is TRBV3-1 (or the pseudogene TRBV3-2); TRBD1 is a possible D gene (5 bases). CDR3 length: 15 amino acids. V was cut by 4 bases and J by 1 base, with 13 bases left in between. Germline loops: CDR1 LGHDT, CDR2 YNNKEL (reference sequence). The CDR3 spells CASSLGGRGNTEAFF. CDR3 nucleotide sequence: TGTGCCAGCAGCCTGGGGGGGAGGGGGAACACTGAAGCTTTCTTT.

The chain combines TRBV28 with TRBJ2-6, with unresolved D. CDR3 length equals 14 residues. Germline CDR1 MDHEN, CDR2 SYDVKM. V was shortened by 5 bases and J by 0 bases, with 5 bases between the two germline ends. The CDR3, as DNA: TGTGCCAGCAGTCTCTCCTCTGGGGCCAACGTCCTGACTTTC. The encoded protein is CASSLSSGANVLTF.

The gene calls are TRBV12-5 and TRBJ2-5, with D maybe TRBD1 (6 bases). Germline V gene sequence: CDR1 LGHNT, CDR2 FRNRAP. V shed 2 bases and J shed 6 bases, with 10 bases lying between them. CDR3 length: 13 residues. For the CDR3, the DNA is TGTGCTAGTGGTTTGTCTGGGGGCCAGACCCAGTACTTC. Protein sequence: CASGLSGGQTQYF.

The chain couples TRBV24-1 to TRBJ2-3, with 10 bases fitting TRBD1. The CDR3 length is 13 residues. Germline values: CDR1 KGHDR, CDR2 SFDVKD. V lost 10 bases to trimming and J lost 5 bases; unmatched junction nucleotides: 5. As DNA, the CDR3 is TGTGCCACTTCGACAGGGGGCCAAGATACGCAGTATTTT. Amino acid sequence: CATSTGGQDTQYF.

This clone was seen a few times. CDR3 amino acids: CANASGLRNTIYF. The CDR3 region has the DNA TGTGCCAACGCGTCAGGCTTACGAAACACCATATATTTT. The genes are TRBV21-1 and TRBJ1-3; the tabulated D call, TRBD1, remains unverified against the DNA. TRBV21-1 is described as a pseudogene. The CDR3 covers 13 residues.

The chain recombines TRBV6-5 with TRBJ1-3; D is possibly TRBD1 (6 bases). The CDR3 is 15 amino acids. Trimming removed 6 bases at V and 3 bases at J, with 15 bases between. Germline V gives CDR1 MNHEY, CDR2 SVGAGI. The CDR3 DNA reads as TGTGCCAGCAGGGGACCAGGGGCAGATGGAAACACCATATATTTT. This translates into CASRGPGADGNTIYF.

The chain employs TRBV7-9 and TRBJ1-5, with D perhaps matching TRBD1 (6 bases). This CDR3 region has 15 residues. The germline V and J ends were trimmed by 5 bases and 1 base, with 12 bases remaining between them. CDR1 is SEHNR and CDR2 is FQNEAQ in the germline V gene (reference sequence). CDR3 amino acids: CASSPDSWSNQPQHF. The CDR3 coding sequence is TGTGCCAGCAGCCCGGACAGCTGGAGCAATCAGCCCCAGCATTTT.